This TCR beta chain originates from a study of shared clonotypes between healthy human individuals. Study-level background: CD8 memory received one plate per donor, CD8 naive two, CD4 memory three and CD4 naive three. General study findings and limits: Non-shared clonotypes displayed generation probabilities falling below those of clonotypes present in all four donors.

In the case of this clone: What it recognizes is unknown.

With 3 bases clipped from V and 3 bases from J, the junction kept 5 bases outside the gene matches. The CDR3 has 15 amino acids. CDR1 LNHNV and CDR2 YYDKDF come from the germline V gene (reference sequence). Produced via immunoSEQ multiplex PCR; TCRdb's table is partial and in-frame only. The sample consists of more than 2,000,000 clones, around nine tenths of them appearing once. The source of this sequence is a man in his late teens or twenties in good health. Sequencing was done on a sample of naive CD4+ T cells sorted from blood. Specified subset: CD45RA+ positively selected. The chain employs TRBV15 and TRBJ2-5; 9 bases fit TRBD1. The DNA of the CDR3 is TGTGCCACCAGCAGGGGACAGGGACCTGAAGAGACCCAGTACTTC. Its translation: CATSRGQGPEETQYF.